Listed below are T cell receptor beta chains from one sample, sequenced in a study of monozygotic twins with inflammatory bowel disease. With the 5' RACE reads reprocessed, TCRdb shows one record per CDR3 protein and no DNA. The sample data list 200,000 to 250,000 distinct CDR3 sequences. The sample consisted of blood. These receptors were collected from a human donor with ulcerative colitis or Crohn's disease, or a healthy co-twin of an affected twin (not recorded which). CDR3s include the opening cysteine and the closing phenylalanine or tryptophan. Fields, in order: V gene, J gene, CDR3 protein.

TRBV27,TRBJ2-7,CASGTGINEQYF
TRBV29-1,TRBJ1-1,CSVRDSGWNTEAFF
TRBV7-3,TRBJ2-1,CASSPTRDNEQFF
TRBV6-5,TRBJ1-2,CTSSYPPAGTLDGYTF
TRBV7-2,TRBJ2-3,CASSRQLPTDTQYF
TRBV5-1,TRBJ1-2,CAISSGTGGNGYTF
TRBV3-1,TRBJ2-7,CASSPLTVTGQADEQYF
TRBV7-9,TRBJ2-2,CASLLAVNTGELFF
TRBV6-1,TRBJ1-1,CASSPGRGQGSMNTEAFF
TRBV4-2,TRBJ2-1,CASSQESAREGRFNEQFF
TRBV5-1,TRBJ2-2,CASSQPGRPNTGELFF
TRBV19,TRBJ2-1,CASSIDSGGSYNEQFF
TRBV18,TRBJ2-7,CASSSAGISSYEQYF
TRBV7-9,TRBJ2-7,CASSDSFGEQYF
TRBV5-8,TRBJ1-1,CASSFYLGTENTEAFF
TRBV4-1,TRBJ2-3,CASSQEGKLGGSADTQYF
TRBV6-4,TRBJ2-3,CATSRTGVGGDTQYF
TRBV7-9,TRBJ2-1,CASSGTGKTSYNEQFF
TRBV7-2,TRBJ2-4,CASSFGLGPPNIQYF
TRBV6-5,TRBJ2-7,CASSYGAMAYEQYF
TRBV2,TRBJ2-1,CASSIGGGEQFF
TRBV5-1,TRBJ2-1,CASSLMPVSYNEQFF
TRBV20-1,TRBJ2-7,CSAPRASGAYEQYF
TRBV12-3/TRBV12-4,TRBJ1-6,CASSGGTTDSPLHF
TRBV29-1,TRBJ1-1,CSVWTVDTEAFF
TRBV5-6,TRBJ2-2,CASSFSSGSRRELFF
TRBV18,TRBJ2-5,CASTRTEQETQYF
TRBV24-1,TRBJ2-1,CATSDVGQAYNEQFF
TRBV4-3,TRBJ1-3,CASSQQGPDTIYF
TRBV12-3/TRBV12-4,TRBJ2-3,CASRTTGGPSTDTQYF
TRBV6-1,TRBJ1-1,CASRRQGPNTEAFF
TRBV7-9,TRBJ1-2,CASSLEVDSYGYTF
TRBV27,TRBJ2-1,CASSRSGSSYNEQFF
TRBV6-6,TRBJ1-1,CASIWGANTEAFF
TRBV7-2,TRBJ2-2,CASSASLFSPGELFF
TRBV25-1,TRBJ2-1,CASSIAGVDNEQFF
TRBV5-1,TRBJ2-1,CASSFWGQGYNEQFF
TRBV7-2,TRBJ1-5,CASSFVQGNQPQHF
TRBV6-2/TRBV6-3,TRBJ2-1,CASSYYEPEGQFF
TRBV5-1,TRBJ2-7,CASSLNGFPYEQYF
TRBV30,TRBJ2-7,CAWSGDNSYEQYF
TRBV24-1,TRBJ2-3,CATSYLDTQYF
TRBV20-1,TRBJ1-1,CSAPGQGNSNTEAFF
TRBV5-6,TRBJ2-6,CASSPAGANVLTF
TRBV20-1,TRBJ2-1,CSATPGLAVNEQFF
TRBV15,TRBJ2-7,CATSRGLTYEQYF
TRBV3-1,TRBJ2-1,CASSQEGLGRGAYNEQFF
TRBV5-1,TRBJ1-3,CASSLEAVISGNTIYF
TRBV18,TRBJ2-5,CATRRDQETQYF
TRBV30,TRBJ2-7,CAWSTSPSYEQYF
TRBV7-2,TRBJ1-1,CASTRSRNTEAFF
TRBV20-1,TRBJ2-5,CSAREWGLDRETQYF
TRBV7-8,TRBJ1-5,CASSPETLGGNQPQHF
TRBV7-9,TRBJ1-1,CASSPRDNEAFF
TRBV19,TRBJ2-1,CASRILAGNYNEQFF
TRBV5-5,TRBJ1-6,CASSSGPWDPNSPLHF
TRBV4-3,TRBJ1-4,CASSQEWVSHEKLFF
TRBV7-8,TRBJ1-1,CASSLPTGSSNPRTEAFF
TRBV6-5,TRBJ2-2,CASRYLTANTRAGELFF